This T cell receptor beta chain was sequenced in a study of identical twins (dated by TCRdb to 2016 to 2017). Turning to the overall study: To test whether fetal clonotypes persist, this study deep-sequenced TCR alpha and beta repertoires from monozygotic twins, from unrelated adults of various ages, and from cord blood. Replicate twin experiments were performed at different times using different library preparation protocols to rule out contamination.

The junction shows trimming of 3 bases on V and 0 bases on J, and the gene matches do not reach 15 bases of it. In the germline V gene, CDR1 corresponds to SGHVS and CDR2 to FNYEAQ. The CDR3 covers 20 residues, taking in both the cysteine and the phenylalanine. The sequence is cut down to CDR3 DNA, 60 bases in frame from base 1. Study-wide findings and limitations: Zero-insertion analyses could be partly confounded by invariant T cells such as MAIT and iNKT, though diverse VJ usage argued against such confounding for most clonotypes. Compared with coincidental sharing between unrelated individuals, an excess of low generation-probability sequences was observed among out-of-frame TCR alpha sequences shared between twins. Because the same donors could not be followed over many years, conclusions were based on cross-sectional statistical analysis. In beta out-of-frame sequences, excess twin sharing was weaker, because having fewer shared sequences lowered the signal-to-noise ratio. Fewer insertions were carried by abundant cord blood beta clonotypes, a similar but weaker trend appeared in young adult naive repertoires, and no such trend appeared in memory repertoires. Recombination models systematically underestimated out-of-frame TCR alpha sharing in monozygotic twins but agreed with sharing between unrelated individuals.

Remarks on this clonotype: The antigen this receptor binds is unknown. Per-base quality was not reported, and no clone a single base away is much larger than it.

Library prep was done by 5' RACE. The sequencer listed for this sample is Illumina HiSeq 2000. Template switching introduced a universal primer binding site; the final cDNA contained a unique molecular identifier, enabling accurate counting of TCR cDNA molecules. Specific primers in the conserved constant-segment region were used to synthesize first-strand cDNA for TCR alpha and beta chains. To control for contamination, every cDNA library carried two barcodes: a SMART-Mk sample barcode plus Illumina barcodes. TruSeq adapter sequences and Illumina sample barcodes were added in two successive PCR steps. The TCR alpha and beta cDNA libraries were sequenced on the Illumina HiSeq platform using custom primers. In the source study's methods: Raw reads were processed with MiGEC to extract unique molecular identifiers, and MiXCR was used to determine CDR3 positions. For each individual, recombination models were inferred using an EM algorithm with the repgenHMM and IGoR tools. The analysis of shared clonotypes was done with the tcR package in R, with sharing normalized by the product of cloneset sizes. Out-of-frame nonproductive sequences were analyzed to study raw recombination free of thymic and clonal selection effects. Using fastp at Q25 and MiXCR, TCRdb reprocessed the public reads and kept productive beta chains. Each record represents a unique CDR3 protein, reported with the most common genes and DNA among its rows. Here the V and J calls rest on TCRdb's processing, not on the authors' analysis. This sample holds 1.5 million to 2 million distinct CDR3 sequences; roughly a third were observed only once. The top ten clonotypes cover over 0.25% of the sample.

Only healthy Caucasian donors were included. This clonotype was sampled from a newborn girl in good health. The chain was built from TRBV7-6 and TRBJ2-1, with 9 bases aligning to TRBD2. What was sequenced was cord blood. The CDR3 in this case is CASSFYPGTSFIGSYNEQFF. The DNA sequence is as follows: TGTGCCAGCAGCTTTTACCCCGGGACTAGCTTCATAGGCTCCTACAATGAGCAGTTCTTC.